Listed below are T cell receptor beta chains from one sample, sequenced in a study of monozygotic twins with inflammatory bowel disease. TCRdb reanalyzed the 5' RACE reads and collapses them to one entry per CDR3 protein, without DNA. The sample table includes around 140,000 distinct CDR3 sequences. Source material: blood. These receptors came from a human donor with ulcerative colitis or Crohn's disease, or a healthy co-twin of an affected twin (not recorded which). CDR3s include the opening cysteine and the closing phenylalanine or tryptophan. Each record gives: V gene, J gene, CDR3 protein.

v_gene: TRBV18; j_gene: TRBJ1-1; CDR3aa: CASSPSLGRNTEAFF
v_gene: TRBV5-6; j_gene: TRBJ2-3; CDR3aa: CASSFLPAASTDTQYF
v_gene: TRBV18; j_gene: TRBJ1-2; CDR3aa: CASSSSRGHGYTF
v_gene: TRBV12-3/TRBV12-4; j_gene: TRBJ1-5; CDR3aa: CASSLDRTWYQHF
v_gene: TRBV20-1; j_gene: TRBJ2-3; CDR3aa: CSARVGGGTDTQYF
v_gene: TRBV4-3; j_gene: TRBJ2-2; CDR3aa: CASSQDHPGALVGTGELFF
v_gene: TRBV28; j_gene: TRBJ1-6; CDR3aa: CASSFQTGADSPLHF
v_gene: TRBV24-1; j_gene: TRBJ2-3; CDR3aa: CATSDLGSLDTQYF
v_gene: TRBV20-1; j_gene: TRBJ2-1; CDR3aa: CSARDRPQGNEQFF
v_gene: TRBV7-6; j_gene: TRBJ1-1; CDR3aa: CASSLNSRGSDTEAFF
v_gene: TRBV7-3; j_gene: TRBJ1-4; CDR3aa: CASSFYRNEKLFF
v_gene: TRBV7-9; j_gene: TRBJ2-7; CDR3aa: CASNEGLGTGEQYF
v_gene: TRBV18; j_gene: TRBJ2-3; CDR3aa: CASSPPVGPLTDTQYF
v_gene: TRBV5-8; j_gene: TRBJ2-6; CDR3aa: CASSSDRVYVDVLTF
v_gene: TRBV19; j_gene: TRBJ2-1; CDR3aa: CASSLPGQGADEQFF
v_gene: TRBV6-5; j_gene: TRBJ1-6; CDR3aa: CASSYSLTGYNSPLHF
v_gene: TRBV5-5; j_gene: TRBJ2-7; CDR3aa: CASSMAGTGGFEQYF
v_gene: TRBV6-1; j_gene: TRBJ2-3; CDR3aa: CASSRGLGEGNTQYF
v_gene: TRBV29-1; j_gene: TRBJ2-7; CDR3aa: CSTRGGAASSYEQYF
v_gene: TRBV7-8; j_gene: TRBJ2-1; CDR3aa: CASFNRVLGPNEQFF
v_gene: TRBV12-3/TRBV12-4; j_gene: TRBJ1-1; CDR3aa: CASTMTGTEAFF
v_gene: TRBV7-6; j_gene: TRBJ2-7; CDR3aa: CASSVNLRTGDLYEQYF
v_gene: TRBV28; j_gene: TRBJ1-2; CDR3aa: CASSLTIGTGKYYTF
v_gene: TRBV7-2; j_gene: TRBJ2-2; CDR3aa: CASSFRGRELFF
v_gene: TRBV5-1; j_gene: TRBJ2-7; CDR3aa: CASSLPGTVTYEQYF
v_gene: TRBV20-1; j_gene: TRBJ1-1; CDR3aa: CSAPNLLGGTEAFF
v_gene: TRBV28; j_gene: TRBJ2-5; CDR3aa: CASRPGGETQYF
v_gene: TRBV30; j_gene: TRBJ2-1; CDR3aa: CAWSVGGLAHNEQFF
v_gene: TRBV12-3/TRBV12-4; j_gene: TRBJ2-5; CDR3aa: CASSLDRAEPEETQYF